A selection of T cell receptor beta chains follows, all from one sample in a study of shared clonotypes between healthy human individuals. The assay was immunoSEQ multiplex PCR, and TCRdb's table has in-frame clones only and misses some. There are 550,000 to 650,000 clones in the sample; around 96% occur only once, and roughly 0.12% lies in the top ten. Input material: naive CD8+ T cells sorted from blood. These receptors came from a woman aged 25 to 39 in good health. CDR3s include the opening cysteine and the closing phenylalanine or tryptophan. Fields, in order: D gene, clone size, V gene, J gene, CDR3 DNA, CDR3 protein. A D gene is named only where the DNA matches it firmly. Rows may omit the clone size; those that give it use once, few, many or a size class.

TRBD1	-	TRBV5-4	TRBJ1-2	TGTGCCAGCAGCTTGAGCGGGACAGGGCATGGCTACACCTTC	CASSLSGTGHGYTF
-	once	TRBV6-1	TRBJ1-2	TGTGCCAGCAGTGAAGAAGCAGGGGCAAGATATGGCTACACCTTC	CASSEEAGARYGYTF
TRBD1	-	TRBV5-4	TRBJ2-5	TGTGCCAGCAGCCCTAGGACAGGGGCCCAAGAGACCCAGTACTTC	CASSPRTGAQETQYF
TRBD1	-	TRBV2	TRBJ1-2	TGTGCCAGCAGCCCCGGGACAGGGGTTAACTATGGCTACACCTTC	CASSPGTGVNYGYTF
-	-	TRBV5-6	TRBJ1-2	TGTGCCAGCAGCCTCGCGGGGGCCGCTAACTATGGCTACACCTTC	CASSLAGAANYGYTF
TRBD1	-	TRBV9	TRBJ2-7	TGTGCCAGCAGCGACCGGGACAGCTACGAGCAGTACTTC	CASSDRDSYEQYF
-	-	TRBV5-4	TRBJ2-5	TGTGCCAGCGCCCACCCGGAACAAGAGACCCAGTACTTC	CASAHPEQETQYF
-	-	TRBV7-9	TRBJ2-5	TGTGCCAGCAGCTTAGCCCCGCCCGAGACCCAGTACTTC	CASSLAPPETQYF
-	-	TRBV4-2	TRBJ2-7	TGTGCCAGCAGCCAAGAAGCGTATGCGTCCTCCTACGAGCAGTACTTC	CASSQEAYASSYEQYF
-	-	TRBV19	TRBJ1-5	TGTGCCAGTAGTATGAGGTCCCATCAGCCCCAGCATTTT	CASSMRSHQPQHF
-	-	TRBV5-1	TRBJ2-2	TGCGCCAGCAGCCCAGGACTGGTCGGGGAGCTGTTTTTT	CASSPGLVGELFF
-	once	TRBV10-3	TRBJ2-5	TGTGCCATCAGTGATGAGCAAACAGAAAGGGAGACCCAGTACTTC	CAISDEQTERETQYF
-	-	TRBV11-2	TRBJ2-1	TGTGCCAGCAGCTTAGTTCTCGGCGATGAGCAGTTCTTC	CASSLVLGDEQFF
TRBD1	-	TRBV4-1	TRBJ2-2	TGCGCCAGCAGCCAAAAGGGACAGGGTGAGAACACCGGGGAGCTGTTTTTT	CASSQKGQGENTGELFF
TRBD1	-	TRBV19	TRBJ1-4	TGTGCCAGTAGACACAGGGGGGGAGGTGATGAAAAACTGTTTTTT	CASRHRGGGDEKLFF
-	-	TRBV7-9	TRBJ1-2	TGTGCCAGCAGCTTAGGGGGGGTCTATGGCTACACCTTC	CASSLGGVYGYTF
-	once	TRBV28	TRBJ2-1	TGTGCCAGCAGTCTCCTTAAGGGGGACCCAGGCGGTTCGTGGTATGAGCAGTTCTTC	CASSLLKGDPGGSWYEQFF